The T cell receptor beta chain under discussion was sequenced for a study of T cell changes during pregnancy in multiple sclerosis. Assay: immunoSEQ multiplex PCR; the TCRdb copy retains only in-frame clones and omits some. Here the sample spans tens of thousands of clones, around 90% being singletons. Germline V CDR1 and CDR2: SGHTA, FQGNSA. Trimming removed 1 base at V and 1 base at J, with 10 bases between. CDR3 length equals 15 residues. This specimen was peripheral blood, taken after pregnancy. The V and J genes are TRBV7-2 and TRBJ1-1, with D possibly TRBD1 on 5 matching bases. This receptor was obtained from a female donor in good health, enrolled as a control in a pregnancy study. The DNA of the CDR3 is TGTGCCAGCAGCTTAGGGGGCGTTAGGAACACTGAAGCTTTCTTT. Its translation is CASSLGGVRNTEAFF. Full variable domain (rest looked up from reference TRBV7-2 and TRBJ1-1): GAGVSQSPSNKVTEKGKDVELRCDPISGHTALYWYRQSLGQGLEFLIYFQGNSAPDKSGLPSDRFSAERTGGSVSTLTIQRTQQEDSAVYLCASSLGGVRNTEAFFGQGTRLTVV.